This TCR beta chain was obtained from a study of blood T cell repertoires in COVID-19. The ends were cut back, 1 base at V and 8 bases at J, with 12 bases in the middle. Per the germline V gene, CDR1 is LGHNA and CDR2 is YNFKEQ. The CDR3 runs to 15 residues. A single count supports this clone. Produced via immunoSEQ multiplex PCR; TCRdb's table is partial and in-frame only. The repertoire holds 100,000 to 150,000 clones, 85% to 90% seen once, with roughly 4% in the top ten. V and J are TRBV4-2 and TRBJ1-6; a weak D match, TRBD1 (5 bases). The receptor comes from a man aged 55 to 70 with COVID-19, enrolled during active disease. The material sequenced was peripheral blood. In DNA, the CDR3 is TGTGCCAGCAGCCAAGTTTCCGGGGGGTATTCACCCCTCCACTTT. This gives the protein CASSQVSGGYSPLHF.